These T cell receptor beta chains were read from a single sample in a study of monozygotic twins with inflammatory bowel disease. Following a re-call of the 5' RACE reads, TCRdb has one entry per CDR3 protein and lacks DNA. The table counts over 150,000 distinct CDR3 sequences; roughly 2.4% lies in the top ten. The sequenced sample was blood. The receptors were sampled from a human donor with ulcerative colitis or Crohn's disease, or a healthy co-twin of an affected twin (not recorded which). Both conserved end residues are part of each CDR3.

V	length	J	CDR3
TRBV24-1	15	TRBJ1-5	CATSEGHFSNQPQHF
TRBV6-1	16	TRBJ1-6	CASSETAGASNSPLHF
TRBV5-6	15	TRBJ2-1	CASSLANTGYNEQFF
TRBV20-1	13	TRBJ1-6	CSARSLGNSPLHF
TRBV5-4	16	TRBJ2-5	CASSPGTGGREETQYF
TRBV5-1	14	TRBJ2-7	CASSLTQGSYEQYF
TRBV6-4	13	TRBJ1-2	CASSEWGNYGYTF
TRBV7-2	13	TRBJ2-7	CATGVGEEYEQYF
TRBV5-1	13	TRBJ2-1	CASSLELGNEQFF
TRBV11-2	14	TRBJ2-1	CASSSGTSMYEQFF
TRBV6-5	16	TRBJ2-3	CASSYSMTGGGDTQYF